Presented here are 28 T cell receptor beta chains from one specimen sequenced in a study of cytomegalovirus exposure and HLA in healthy donors. With 60 Vbeta and 13 Jbeta primers, the PCR was carried out. Data came from immunoSEQ multiplex PCR; TCRdb stores just in-frame clones and leaves some out. The table has more than 90,000 clones, approximately 80% seen once. The material sequenced was PBMCs. Source of these receptors: a female donor in good health and CMV-seronegative.

This clone was seen just once. The gene calls are TRBV30 and TRBJ2-7; no definite D call. V was cut by 3 bases and J by 2 bases, with 11 bases left in between. The CDR3 has 13 residues. The V gene's germline CDR1 is GTSNPN and CDR2 SVGIG (reference sequence). The CDR3 loop is CAWSGSLTYEQYF. The DNA of the CDR3 is TGTGCCTGGAGCGGTAGCCTTACCTACGAGCAGTACTTC.

To note about this clone: Germline is not matched at one junction end, which may reflect a read error. The rearrangement links TRBV7-9 to TRBJ2-1; no clear D gene. CDR3 size: 12 residues. Looked up from germline, CDR1 is SEHNR and CDR2 is FQNEAQ (reference sequence). The CDR3 loop reads CSSSPRGVEQFF. CDR3 bases: TGTTCCAGCAGCCCCCGAGGCGTTGAGCAGTTCTTC.

As regards this clone: The missing conserved phenylalanine or tryptophan at the end of this CDR3 makes a read error likely. The V gene is TRBV28, the J gene TRBJ1-1; D is perhaps TRBD1 (6 bases). Germline V CDR1 and CDR2: MDHEN, SYDVKM. Trimming pared 6 bases from V and 7 bases from J, leaving 18 bases between. The CDR3 contains 14 residues. The CDR3 DNA reads as TGTGCCAGCAGAACCACAGGGAGGGCGTTTGAAGCTTTCCTT. It translates to CASRTTGRAFEAFL.

The count of this clone is one. This rearrangement joins TRBV7-3 to TRBJ2-1, with 10 nucleotides matching TRBD2. The CDR3 totals 15 residues. The junction had 4 bases not matched to a gene; V was cut back by 5 bases and J by 3 bases. The germline CDR1 and CDR2 sequences are SGHTA and FQGTGA. The CDR3 region is CASSLAGEIYNEQFF. CDR3 nucleotide sequence: TGTGCCAGCAGCCTAGCGGGAGAAATCTACAATGAGCAGTTCTTC.

The chain employs TRBV19 and TRBJ1-1, with D possibly matching TRBD1 (5 bases). The CDR3 loop spans 15 amino acids. Germline V CDR1 and CDR2: LNHDA, SQIVND (reference sequence). V was shortened by 1 base and J by 1 base, with 10 bases between the two germline ends. This chain's CDR3 is CASSIGGTENTEAFF. For the CDR3, the DNA is TGTGCCAGTAGTATAGGCGGGACGGAGAACACTGAAGCTTTCTTT. Looking up the rest from reference TRBV19 and TRBJ1-1 gives the full variable domain: DGGITQSPKYLFRKEGQNVTLSCEQNLNHDAMYWYRQDPGQGLRLIYYSQIVNDFQKGDIAEGYSVSREKKESFPLTVTSAQKNPTAFYLCASSIGGTENTEAFFGQGTRLTVV.

The CDR3 DNA reads TGCGCCAGCAGCCAAGGTGAAGAGACTCACAGCACAGATACGCAGTATTTT. Encoded protein: CASSQGEETHSTDTQYF. The rearrangement joins TRBV4-1 to TRBJ2-3; D unclear. Germline assignment: CDR1 MGHRA and CDR2 YSYEKL. CDR3 length: 17 amino acids. The V end was cut by 1 base, the J end by 0 bases, with 14 bases between.

The chain joins TRBV6-1 to TRBJ2-1; TRBD1 is a possible D gene (5 bases). The V and J ends lost 4 bases and 8 bases respectively, with 9 bases between them. Germline V CDR1 and CDR2: MNHNS, SASEGT. This CDR3 spans 12 amino acids. CDR3 amino acids: CASSVTGDEQFF. The DNA of the CDR3 is TGTGCCAGCAGTGTAACAGGAGATGAGCAGTTCTTC.

This clone was detected once. This sequence joins TRBV28 and TRBJ2-4; 9 bases are a match to TRBD1. V dropped 5 bases and J dropped 9; count of bases not matched to a gene: 5. Looked up from germline, CDR1 is MDHEN and CDR2 is SYDVKM. This CDR3 has 13 amino acids. CDR3 DNA: TGTGCCAGCAGTCGACAGGGGGGAGGCATTCAGTACTTC. Translation: CASSRQGGGIQYF.

The chain combines TRBV6-1 with TRBJ2-6, with 7 nucleotides matching TRBD2. This CDR3 has 16 residues. The germline CDR1 and CDR2 sequences are MNHNS and SASEGT. V was pared by 3 bases and J by 4 bases, with 6 bases of the junction left unmatched. The CDR3 bases are TGTGCCAGCAGTGAGTTCAGCGGGATCGGGGCCAACGTCCTGACTTTC. It codes for CASSEFSGIGANVLTF.

This chain joins TRBV7-3 and TRBJ2-1, with 11 bases lining up with TRBD2. Germline trimming cut 1 base from V and 4 bases from J; bases unmatched to any gene: 6. This CDR3 region has 17 residues. Germline V gene lookup returns CDR1 SGHTA and CDR2 FQGTGA. The CDR3: CASSLNLAGGLYNEQFF. Written as DNA, the CDR3 is TGTGCCAGCAGCTTAAACCTAGCGGGGGGCCTATACAATGAGCAGTTCTTC.

The chain couples TRBV19 to TRBJ2-2; D is perhaps TRBD2 (7 bases). Germline V gene lookup returns CDR1 LNHDA and CDR2 SQIVND (reference sequence). This CDR3 comprises 15 residues. V dropped 10 bases and J dropped 0 bases, with 15 bases sitting between them. CDR3 nucleotide sequence: TGTGCCACCAAGAGGGGGGGCGCGAACACCGGGGAGCTGTTTTTT. It yields the protein CATKRGGANTGELFF.

V gene TRBV7-2 combines with J gene TRBJ1-5, with D perhaps TRBD1 (6 bases). The CDR3 covers 14 residues. Germline values: CDR1 SGHTA, CDR2 FQGNSA. V was pared by 4 bases and J by 7 bases, with 14 bases between. CDR3 sequence (DNA): TGTGCCAGCAGCTCCGACAGGTTACGACAGCCCCAGCATTTT. This gives the protein CASSSDRLRQPQHF.

This chain joins TRBV25-1 and TRBJ2-3; 13 bases align to TRBD2. The CDR3 sequence is 16 residues long. Germline assignment: CDR1 MGHDK and CDR2 SYGVNS. Trimming took 4 bases from V and 2 from J; bases not matched to a gene: 3. The DNA for the CDR3 is TGTGCCAGCAGTGGGGGACTAGCGGGATACACAGATACGCAGTATTTT. This gives the protein CASSGGLAGYTDTQYF.

The chain is built from TRBV18 and TRBJ2-7; no definite D call. The germline CDR1 and CDR2 sequences are KGHSH and LQKENI. V lost 3 bases and J lost 2, with 5 bases in between. The CDR3 contains 12 residues. The CDR3 DNA sequence: TGTGCCAGCTCACCTGACACCTACGAGCAGTACTTC. Its translation is CASSPDTYEQYF.

The chain uses TRBV27 and TRBJ2-1; possible D gene TRBD1, 6 bases. The CDR3 is made up of 15 amino acids. Trimming cost V 6 bases and J 0 bases, with 12 bases left between them. The germline V gene encodes CDR1 MNHEY and CDR2 SMNVEV (reference sequence). This chain's CDR3 is CASSRTVSSYNEQFF. CDR3 DNA: TGTGCCAGCAGCCGGACAGTGAGCTCCTACAATGAGCAGTTCTTC.

This clone occurred a few times. The chain couples TRBV5-6 to TRBJ2-3; D ambiguous. V lost 3 bases and J 5 bases, leaving 16 bases between the germline ends. CDR3 length: 15 amino acids. Germline loops: CDR1 SGHDT, CDR2 YYEEEE. The CDR3 sequence: CASSSATDGIDTQYF. CDR3 DNA: TGTGCCAGCAGCTCCGCAACAGACGGTATAGATACGCAGTATTTT.

As DNA, the CDR3 is TGTGCCAGTAGTATGGCCCGGACTAGCGGGTTTAATGAGCAGTTCTTC. It translates to CASSMARTSGFNEQFF. The rearrangement links TRBV19 to TRBJ2-1; 11 bases match TRBD2. The CDR3 runs 16 residues. The trim removed 3 bases at V and 7 bases at J, leaving 8 bases unmatched. Germline loops: CDR1 LNHDA, CDR2 SQIVND (reference sequence).

The rearrangement joins TRBV6-4 to TRBJ2-1; 9 bases match TRBD2. This CDR3 is built from 12 residues. V shed 4 bases and J 12 bases; nucleotides not matched to a gene: 4. Germline V gene sequence: CDR1 MRHNA, CDR2 SNTAGT. As DNA, the CDR3 is TGTGCCAGCAGTGTCGCGGGAGGGCGGCAGTTCTTC. Translation: CASSVAGGRQFF.

V is TRBV5-1 and J is TRBJ2-7, with 8 bases that match TRBD2. This CDR3 spans 15 amino acids. Trimming removed 2 bases from V and 1 base from J; junction bases left unmatched: 5. Germline loops: CDR1 SGHRS, CDR2 YFSETQ. CDR3 loop: CASSLGASGSYEQYF. The CDR3 region has the DNA TGCGCCAGCAGCTTAGGGGCTAGCGGGTCCTACGAGCAGTACTTC.

The V call is TRBV10-1, the J call TRBJ2-2; 8 positions match TRBD2. Germline V gene sequence: CDR1 WNHNN, CDR2 SYGVQD (reference sequence). J lost 6 bases, V lost 5 bases, and 2 bases had no gene match. The CDR3 length is 13 residues. In DNA, the CDR3 is TGCGCCAGCAGTTCGGGACTAGCCGGGGAGCTGTTTTTT. Protein product: CASSSGLAGELFF.

V and J are TRBV9 and TRBJ2-1, with D maybe TRBD2 (5 bases). V shed 4 bases and J shed 6 bases, with 17 bases lying between them. CDR1 and CDR2 (germline): SGDLS, YYNGEE. The CDR3 length is 15 residues. The CDR3 DNA is TGTGCCAGCAGCCTCCGGGCCCTAGCACCCAATGAGCAGTTCTTC. Encoded protein: CASSLRALAPNEQFF.

This chain links TRBV5-1 with TRBJ1-5, with D perhaps matching TRBD1 (6 bases). The CDR3 totals 15 residues. Trimming took 1 base from V and 4 from J, leaving 12 bases between them. Germline assignment: CDR1 SGHRS and CDR2 YFSETQ. This chain's CDR3 is CASSLYAGTNQPQHF. The CDR3 DNA reads TGCGCCAGCAGCTTGTATGCAGGGACAAATCAGCCCCAGCATTTT.

The V call is TRBV7-8, the J call TRBJ1-2, with D possibly being TRBD1 (5 bases). The CDR3 loop spans 13 amino acids. Trimming stripped 3 bases from V and 8 bases from J, with 13 bases between. The germline V gene encodes CDR1 SGHVS and CDR2 FQNEAQ. For the CDR3, the DNA is TGTGCCAGCAGCTTGGGGACCGGGGGGGGCTACACCTTC. Its protein is CASSLGTGGGYTF. Using reference TRBV7-8 and TRBJ1-2 for the parts outside the CDR3, the full variable domain is GAGVSQSPRYKVAKRGQDVALRCDPISGHVSLFWYQQALGQGPEFLTYFQNEAQLDKSGLPSDRFFAERPEGSVSTLKIQRTQQEDSAVYLCASSLGTGGGYTFGSGTRLTVV.

The J gene is TRBJ2-5, the V gene TRBV5-4; D possibly corresponds to TRBD2 (6 bases). The germline gives CDR1 SGHNT, CDR2 YYREEE (reference sequence). CDR3 size: 16 residues. V was pared by 6 bases and J by 1 base, with 19 bases between. CDR3 protein: CASTLGGGSPQETQYF. CDR3 nucleotides: TGTGCCAGCACCCTGGGTGGAGGGAGTCCCCAAGAGACCCAGTACTTC.

The chain recombines TRBV11-3 with TRBJ2-3; TRBD2 agrees at 9 bases. With 2 bases clipped from V and 3 bases from J, the junction kept 3 bases outside the gene matches. The CDR3 has 15 amino acids. Germline V CDR1 and CDR2: SGHNT, YENEEA. The CDR3 DNA is TGTGCCAGCAGCTTACGGCGGGGGGGAACAGATACGCAGTATTTT. This sequence encodes CASSLRRGGTDTQYF.

The chain uses TRBV27 and TRBJ1-2, with TRBD1 identical over 11 bases. CDR1 and CDR2 (germline): MNHEY, SMNVEV (reference sequence). Trimming took 10 bases from V and 4 from J; bases not matched to a gene: 14. The CDR3 is made up of 16 amino acids. The CDR3: CATLGQGAPYGYGYTF. Here the CDR3 DNA reads TGTGCCACCTTAGGACAGGGGGCCCCCTACGGCTATGGCTACACCTTC.

This CDR3 is CASDRTGYNEQFF. Written as DNA, the CDR3 is TGTGCCAGCGATCGGACAGGATACAATGAGCAGTTCTTC. The V gene is TRBV2, the J gene TRBJ2-1, with TRBD1 matching 7 bases. V lost 8 bases, J lost 4 bases, and 5 bases stayed unmatched. This CDR3 spans 13 amino acids. Germline loops: CDR1 SNHLY, CDR2 FYNNEI.

This chain links TRBV9 with TRBJ1-3; TRBD1 agrees at 9 bases. V shed 4 bases and J 2 bases; nucleotides not matched to a gene: 4. Germline CDR1 and CDR2: SGDLS and YYNGEE. The CDR3 runs to 15 residues. The CDR3 is CASSPRQGAGNTIYF. The DNA of the CDR3 is TGTGCCAGCAGCCCGAGACAGGGGGCTGGAAACACCATATATTTT.